This TCR beta chain was captured by sequencing in a study of T cell responses to AZD1222 COVID-19 vaccine. Study-wide points: Across the whole spike, CD4 TCRs peaked at regions 160-218 and 743-854. With two AZD1222 doses given, Spike-specific TCR breadth and depth both rose. Donors in the cohort were predominantly white British and more often female, and clonal diversity was possibly underestimated. Within unmutated variant regions lay the reported targets of nearly half of spike-specific TCRs.

Points on this clone: Its antigen is as yet unknown.

The CDR3 spans 12 residues. Germline V gene data show CDR1 as SNHLY and CDR2 as FYNNEI. With 5 bases clipped from V and 14 bases from J, the junction kept 7 bases outside the gene matches. Clones were sequenced by immunoSEQ multiplex PCR, and TCRdb holds only the in-frame ones, with some missing. The data hold under 130,000 clones, with 88% observed a single time. The sequences come from peripheral blood, collected on day 0 of AZD1222 vaccination. The receptor comes from an adult in good health. The chain combines TRBV2 with TRBJ2-4, with 9 bases identical to TRBD1. CDR3: CASSTTGGGKYF. CDR3 in DNA: TGTGCCAGCAGTACTACAGGGGGCGGAAAGTACTTC.